This TCR beta chain was observed in a study of cytomegalovirus exposure and HLA in healthy donors. In the study overall: Across under 450 genotyped donors, just over 80% landed in the Caucasian-associated ancestry cluster.

Nominally healthy donors provided the samples, though records likely missed some immune exposures. Germline assignment: CDR1 LNHDA and CDR2 SQIVND (reference sequence). CDR3 length equals 15 residues. Trimming pared 5 bases from V and 3 bases from J, leaving 16 bases between. Notes on the study in general: Published work reported that the classifier diagnosed cytomegalovirus status with high specificity and sensitivity.

A note on this clone: Its specificity is unknown.

A multiplex PCR was run with 60 Vbeta primers and 13 Jbeta primers. Authors' analysis steps: An analysis performed later counted about 80 million unique TCR beta chains (approximately 10 million of them shared). The method was immunoSEQ multiplex PCR; TCRdb's version includes in-frame clones alone and lacks a portion of them. V, J and clone size are those of that table, while D and trimming were read from the DNA. The sample has 150,000 or so clones; about 74% are singletons. The J gene is TRBJ2-5, the V gene TRBV19, with D possibly matching TRBD2 (5 bases). The origin of this receptor is a male donor in good health and CMV-seronegative. What was sequenced was PBMCs. The CDR3 reads CASSVSRKREETQYF. CDR3 nucleotides: TGTGCCAGTAGTGTAAGCAGGAAGAGGGAAGAGACCCAGTACTTC.